The rows below give T cell receptor beta chains drawn from one sample of a study of cytomegalovirus exposure and HLA in healthy donors. TCRdb keeps only in-frame clones here, not all; method: immunoSEQ multiplex PCR. The sample holds some 94,000 clones; roughly 80% are singletons and the top ten take around 3.6%. What was sequenced was PBMCs. All receptors derive from a man aged 40-50 years in good health and CMV-seronegative. The CDR3 runs from the conserved cysteine through the conserved F or W. A D gene is named only where the DNA matches it firmly. Some rows mark clone size as missing; the rest say once, few, many or name a class of expanded clone.

NA,TRBV6-5,NA,TRBJ2-5,TGTGCCAGCAGTTACTCGTCGGGGGGCGGAAAGACCCAGTACTTC,CASSYSSGGGKTQYF
NA,TRBV7-8,NA,TRBJ1-5,TGTGCCAGCAGCTTAGGGGCCGGGGGGGCACAACAGCCCCAGCATTTT,CASSLGAGGAQQPQHF
NA,TRBV2,few,TRBJ1-1,TGTGCCAGCAACAGGGAAGAGAACACTGAAGCTTTCTTT,CASNREENTEAFF
TRBD1,TRBV6-5,NA,TRBJ1-1,TGTGCCAGCAGTTACCGCCAGGGGGCGAACACTGAAGCTTTCTTT,CASSYRQGANTEAFF
NA,TRBV11-2,once,TRBJ2-7,TGTGCCAGCAGCTTCCACTACGAGCAGTACTTC,CASSFHYEQYF
NA,TRBV7-6,NA,TRBJ1-4,TGTGCCAGCAGCTTAGCGGCAGTTAAGAATGAAAAACTGTTTTTT,CASSLAAVKNEKLFF
TRBD2,TRBV18,NA,TRBJ2-2,TGTGCCAGCTCACCACCGGCAGGGAGGGACACCGGGGAGCTGTTTTTT,CASSPPAGRDTGELFF
NA,TRBV5-1,once,TRBJ1-1,TGCGCCAGCAGCTTTGGGGGGGCCCCGGGTAGAGAAGCTTTCTTT,CASSFGGAPGREAFF
TRBD2,TRBV19,few,TRBJ2-5,TGTGCCAGTAGTGACGCGGGGGGGGCTCAAGAGACCCAGTACTTC,CASSDAGGAQETQYF
NA,TRBV4-1,NA,TRBJ1-4,TGCGCCAGCAGCCAAGAAGCTGTCCAGGGGAATGAAAAACTGTTTTTT,CASSQEAVQGNEKLFF
TRBD1,TRBV7-2,few,TRBJ2-7,TGTGCCAGCAGCTTAGCGGGGACAGGGGGCGACGAGCAGTACTTC,CASSLAGTGGDEQYF
NA,TRBV15,NA,TRBJ2-5,TGTGCCACCAGCAGGAAGGTGTACGGGGGCCAAGAGACCCAGTACTTC,CATSRKVYGGQETQYF
NA,TRBV18,NA,TRBJ2-3,TGTGCCAGCTCCCCGCCAGGGCCTAGCACAGATACGCAGTATTTT,CASSPPGPSTDTQYF
TRBD2,TRBV7-2,NA,TRBJ2-5,TGTGCCAGCAGCGGACCGGGACTAGGGTCGGAGACCCAGTACTTC,CASSGPGLGSETQYF
TRBD2,TRBV11-2,NA,TRBJ2-5,TGTGCCAGCAGGCTACAACTAGCGGGAGAAGAGACCCAGTACTTC,CASRLQLAGEETQYF
TRBD2,TRBV9,NA,TRBJ2-5,TGTGCCAGCAGCGTGGGCGGGAGAGAGACCCAGTACTTC,CASSVGGRETQYF
NA,TRBV7-9,NA,TRBJ2-1,TGTGCCAGCAGACCCCCGGGGAGCTCCTACAATGAGCAGTTCTTC,CASRPPGSSYNEQFF
TRBD1,TRBV28,few,TRBJ1-5,TGTGCCAGCAGTTTCGGGACAGGCGGTCGTCAGCCCCAGCATTTT,CASSFGTGGRQPQHF
TRBD2,TRBV30,NA,TRBJ2-4,TGTGCCTGGAGCCCTGCGCCGACTAGCGGGAGAAACATTCAGTACTTC,CAWSPAPTSGRNIQYF
NA,TRBV5-1,few,TRBJ1-1,TGCGCCAGCAGCTTGGAGCAGGGGCGGACTGAAGCTTTCTTT,CASSLEQGRTEAFF
TRBD1,TRBV7-9,NA,TRBJ2-5,TGTGCCAGCAGCCCGACAGGGGTGGGGGAGACCCAGTACTTC,CASSPTGVGETQYF
NA,TRBV11-2,NA,TRBJ1-2,TGTGCCAGCAGCTTACTGACAGGCAGTACCTATGGCTACACCTTC,CASSLLTGSTYGYTF
TRBD1,TRBV30,NA,TRBJ1-1,TGTGCCGGAGGCGTCGGGACAGCCGCCTCTGAAGCTTTCTTT,CAGGVGTAASEAFF
TRBD2,TRBV5-1,NA,TRBJ2-6,TGCGCCAGCAGCTTAAGGCCTAGCGGGGACAGCTCTGGGGCCAACGTCCTGACTTTC,CASSLRPSGDSSGANVLTF
NA,TRBV27,NA,TRBJ2-5,TGTGCCAGCAGTTTATCTCAGGGATCCCTACGCGAGACCCAGTACTTC,CASSLSQGSLRETQYF
TRBD2,TRBV9,NA,TRBJ2-3,TGTGCCAGCAGCGTAGGGCTAGCGGTGAGCACAGATACGCAGTATTTT,CASSVGLAVSTDTQYF
NA,TRBV28,NA,TRBJ2-1,TGTGCCAGCAGTCCTCGACTCAGCTCCTACAATGAGCAGTTCTTC,CASSPRLSSYNEQFF
NA,TRBV5-1,NA,TRBJ2-7,TGCGCCAGCAGCTTGGGTCCATCCCGGACATCAAACTACGAGCAGTACTTC,CASSLGPSRTSNYEQYF
NA,TRBV27,NA,TRBJ1-6,TGTGCCAGCAGTCACAGGGTTTGGAATTCACCCCTCCACTTT,CASSHRVWNSPLHF